This T cell receptor (beta chain) is drawn from a study of shared clonotypes between healthy human individuals. CDR3 length: 15 amino acids. J gave up 4 bases and V 0 bases, and 5 bases lay outside the gene matches. Germline CDR1 LGHNA, CDR2 YSLEER. Only in-frame clones appear in the TCRdb table, and some are missing; sequencing was by immunoSEQ multiplex PCR. The data hold 2 million to 3 million clones, with more than 85% observed a single time. This rearrangement joins TRBV4-3 to TRBJ2-7; 8 bases fit TRBD1. The receptor was isolated from a man between 18 and 29 years old in good health. Some clones in this sample may be carry-over from other donors' samples. Sequenced sample: naive CD4+ T cells from PBMCs. Subset reported: CD45RA+ positively selected. For the CDR3, the DNA is TGCGCCAGCAGCCAAGAAGTGACAGGGGAGTACGAGCAGTACTTC. As protein: CASSQEVTGEYEQYF.